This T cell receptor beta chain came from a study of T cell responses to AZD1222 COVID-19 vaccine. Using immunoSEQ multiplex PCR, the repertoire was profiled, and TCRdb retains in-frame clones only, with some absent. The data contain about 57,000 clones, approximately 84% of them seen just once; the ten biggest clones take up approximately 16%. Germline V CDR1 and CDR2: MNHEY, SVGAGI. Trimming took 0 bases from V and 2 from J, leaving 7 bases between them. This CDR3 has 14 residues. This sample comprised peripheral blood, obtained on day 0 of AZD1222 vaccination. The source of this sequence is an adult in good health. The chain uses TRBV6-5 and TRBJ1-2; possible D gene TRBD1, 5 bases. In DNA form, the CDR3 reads TGTGCCAGCAGTTACTCTGAGGGGAACTATGGCTACACCTTC. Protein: CASSYSEGNYGYTF.